The 20 T cell receptor beta chains presented below share a single source sample, sequenced in a study of T-cell reconstitution after alpha-beta-depleted transplantation in children. This sample's TCRbeta library carried unique molecular identifier barcodes. TCRdb analysed the PCR reads with MiXCR anew, one entry per CDR3 protein. The sample carries more than 40,000 distinct CDR3 sequences, around 50% recorded once. The sample was peripheral blood, taken before TCRalphabeta/CD19-depleted stem cell transplant. The source is a boy younger than two with SCID, due to receive a stem cell transplant.

The chain joins TRBV6-4 to TRBJ2-1, with D perhaps being TRBD1 or TRBD2 (5 bases each). V was trimmed by 2 bases and J by 5 bases, leaving 7 bases between them. The CDR3 has 13 residues. In germline, CDR1 is MRHNA, CDR2 SNTAGT. The CDR3 bases are TGTGCCAGCAGTGACCGGGGCCACAATGAGCAGTTCTTC. Translating gives CASSDRGHNEQFF.

This clonotype was observed a handful of times. The CDR3 sequence: CASSGSETDTQYF. The CDR3 DNA is TGTGCCAGCAGTGGATCTGAGACGGATACGCAGTATTTT. The chain employs TRBV6-1 and TRBJ2-3; D call uncertain. With 4 bases removed from V and 6 bases from J, the gap between germline ends came to 11 bases. The CDR3 runs to 13 residues. Germline lookup yields CDR1 MNHNS and CDR2 SASEGT.

The V and J genes are TRBV7-2 and TRBJ1-2; tentative D call: TRBD1 (6 bases). Deletions cut 5 bases from V and 8 bases from J, with 12 bases between. The CDR3 has 12 amino acids. Germline CDR1 reads SGHTA; CDR2 reads FQGNSA. DNA for the CDR3: TGTGCCAGCAGCAGGACGACAGGCGGCTACACCTTC. Translated: CASSRTTGGYTF.

This clonotype has a count of ten or more. The CDR3 sequence: CASSQEWRGNSYEQYF. The CDR3, as DNA: TGTGCCAGCAGCCAAGAGTGGAGGGGGAACTCCTACGAGCAGTACTTC. The gene calls are TRBV4-2 and TRBJ2-7; possibly TRBD1 or TRBD2 for D (6 bases each). There are 16 residues in the CDR3. CDR1 is LGHNA, CDR2 YNFKEQ, per germline. Between the trimmed V and J ends, which lost 0 bases and 0 bases, there was a span of 12 bases.

This clonotype was counted only a few times. The V and J genes are TRBV11-2 and TRBJ2-1; D uncertain. From germline, CDR1 is SGHAT and CDR2 FQNNGV. CDR3 length: 15 residues. Between the trimmed V and J ends, which lost 6 bases and 2 bases, there was a span of 14 bases. This chain's CDR3 is CASRGISPPYNEQFF. The CDR3 nucleotides read TGTGCCAGCAGGGGCATTTCCCCTCCCTACAATGAGCAGTTCTTC.

J is TRBJ2-5 and V is TRBV20-1; 9 bases are a match to TRBD2. The V segment lost 6 bases and the J segment 3 bases; nucleotides outside the gene matches: 5. Germline values: CDR1 DFQATT, CDR2 SNEGSKA (reference sequence). The CDR3 covers 13 residues. CDR3 sequence (DNA): TGCAGTGCCCCCCCTAGCGGGGAAGAGACCCAGTACTTC. Its protein product is CSAPPSGEETQYF.

V gene TRBV5-1 combines with J gene TRBJ1-1; TRBD1 aligns across 8 bases. Germline-derived CDR1 and CDR2 are SGHRS and YFSETQ. Trimming at V came to 4 bases and at J to 13 bases, leaving 12 bases not matched to a gene. The CDR3 length is 13 residues. CDR3 loop: CASSRTRQGFVFF. CDR3 sequence (DNA): TGCGCCAGCAGCCGTACCAGACAGGGGTTTGTTTTCTTT.

This clonotype has just a few counts. The CDR3 bases are TGTGCCAGCAGTTACCCCAGGGGAGCGACTAGCGGGGGCACAGATACGCAGTATTTT. Translating gives CASSYPRGATSGGTDTQYF. The rearrangement joins TRBV6-5 to TRBJ2-3, with 11 bases lining up with TRBD2. The CDR3 loop spans 19 amino acids. After removal of 2 bases from V and 1 base from J, the junction contained 11 bases not matched to a gene. Germline lookup yields CDR1 MNHEY and CDR2 SVGAGI.

The chain has TRBV11-2 and TRBJ2-6, with 7 bases lining up with TRBD1. This CDR3 has 19 residues. The germline V gene encodes CDR1 SGHAT and CDR2 FQNNGV. Unmatched junction bases numbered 14, after V lost 6 bases and J lost 0 bases. DNA for the CDR3: TGTGCCAGCAGTCATACCGGGACAGTTAATCACTCTGGGGCCAACGTCCTGACTTTC. It encodes CASSHTGTVNHSGANVLTF.

A remark on this clonotype: Sequence at one end of the junction differs from germline and may be a read error. This chain connects TRBV5-6 to TRBJ2-2; TRBD1 is a possible D gene (5 bases). CDR1 is SGHDT and CDR2 is YYEEEE in the germline V gene. This CDR3 is 16 amino acids long. CDR3 sequence reads: CACSPLRQHHTGELFF. In DNA, the CDR3 is TGTGCCTGCAGCCCACTGAGACAGCATCATACCGGGGAGCTGTTTTTT. Full variable domain (remainder filled in from reference TRBV5-6 and TRBJ2-2): DAGVTQSPTHLIKTRGQQVTLRCSPKSGHDTVSWYQQALGQGPQFIFQYYEEEERQRGNFPDRFSGHQFPNYSSELNVNALLLGDSALYLCACSPLRQHHTGELFFGEGSRLTVL.

The chain carries TRBV25-1 and TRBJ2-7, with D tentatively TRBD1 (8 bases). The germline V gene encodes CDR1 MGHDK and CDR2 SYGVNS. This CDR3 is 14 amino acids long. Trimming shortened V by 6 bases and J by 6 bases, and 18 bases separated the two germline ends. The CDR3 region has the DNA TGTGCCAGCAGCTTAAAGACAGGGGAGGGCGAGCAGTACTTC. Translation: CASSLKTGEGEQYF.

This clonotype appeared once. V usage is TRBV29-1 and J usage is TRBJ2-7, with D possibly matching TRBD1 (6 bases). V was cut by 6 bases and J by 1 base, with 13 bases left in between. Per the germline V gene, CDR1 is SQVTM and CDR2 is ANQGSEA. This CDR3 comprises 13 residues. The CDR3 region has the DNA TGCAGCGTCGTGACAGGTCTATCCTACGAGCAGTACTTC. Its translation: CSVVTGLSYEQYF.

The table lists this clonotype with a few counts. The chain uses TRBV20-1 and TRBJ2-1; tentative D call: TRBD2 (6 bases). The CDR3 sequence is 13 residues long. CDR1 and CDR2 (germline): DFQATT, SNEGSKA (reference sequence). With 5 bases removed from V and 5 bases from J, the gap between germline ends came to 13 bases. The CDR3: CSARPGGHNEQFF. CDR3 nucleotide sequence: TGCAGTGCTCGCCCCGGGGGTCACAATGAGCAGTTCTTC.

The chain has TRBV11-2 and TRBJ2-7, with 9 nucleotides matching TRBD1. Trimming removed 4 bases from V and 2 bases from J; junction bases left unmatched: 9. The germline V gene encodes CDR1 SGHAT and CDR2 FQNNGV. The CDR3 covers 16 residues. The CDR3 region has the DNA TGTGCCAGCAGCTCATTAGCCGGGACAGGGACCTACGAGCAGTACTTC. Residues: CASSSLAGTGTYEQYF.

The chain joins TRBV13 to TRBJ1-1; D is perhaps TRBD1 (5 bases). Trimming pared 4 bases from V and 8 bases from J, leaving 11 bases between. Germline CDR1 and CDR2: PRHDT and FYEKMQ (reference sequence). The CDR3 contains 12 residues. The CDR3 reads CASSSTGEEAFF. The CDR3 DNA is TGTGCCAGCAGCTCTACAGGAGAAGAAGCTTTCTTT.

This clonotype turned up a few times. The rearrangement uses TRBV7-2 and TRBJ1-6; D might be TRBD1 (6 bases). V lost 2 bases and J lost 7, with 12 bases in between. Germline assignment: CDR1 SGHTA and CDR2 FQGNSA. The CDR3 has 15 amino acids. The CDR3 protein is CASSLSGHGNSPLHF. DNA of the CDR3: TGTGCCAGCAGCTTATCGGGACACGGGAATTCACCCCTCCACTTT.

The chain combines TRBV5-1 with TRBJ2-1, with TRBD2 identical over 11 bases. With V trimmed by 1 base and J by 7 bases, 4 bases remained unmatched. Germline V gene lookup returns CDR1 SGHRS and CDR2 YFSETQ. The CDR3 covers 15 residues. The CDR3 nucleotides read TGCGCCAGCAGCTTGTTAGCGGGGGGGCCTAATGAGCAGTTCTTC. Amino acids: CASSLLAGGPNEQFF.

CDR3: CASSSDVGQGAYEQYF. CDR3 nucleotide sequence: TGTGCCAGCAGCTCTGATGTGGGACAGGGGGCCTACGAGCAGTACTTC. V gene TRBV7-6 combines with J gene TRBJ2-7; 11 bases are shared with TRBD1. The CDR3 is 16 amino acids. The V and J ends lost 4 bases and 2 bases, in that order; junction bases with no gene match: 7. In germline, CDR1 is SGHVS, CDR2 FNYEAQ. Full variable domain (outside the CDR3, taken from reference TRBV7-6 and TRBJ2-7): GAGVSQSPRYKVTKRGQDVALRCDPISGHVSLYWYRQALGQGPEFLTYFNYEAQQDKSGLPNDRFSAERPEGSISTLTIQRTEQRDSAMYRCASSSDVGQGAYEQYFGPGTRLTVT.

The V and J genes are TRBV7-2 and TRBJ1-2, with 11 positions matching TRBD1. Germline V gene sequence: CDR1 SGHTA, CDR2 FQGNSA. The CDR3 is made up of 15 amino acids. The junction had 2 bases not matched to a gene; V was cut back by 1 base and J by 4 bases. Written as DNA, the CDR3 is TGTGCCAGCAGCTTAGAAGGGACAGGGGGCTATGGCTACACCTTC. As protein: CASSLEGTGGYGYTF.

V is TRBV6-5 and J is TRBJ1-4; 9 bases agree with TRBD1. The V and J ends lost 0 bases and 8 bases, in that order; junction bases with no gene match: 7. The CDR3 spans 16 residues. Per germline, CDR1 MNHEY and CDR2 SVGAGI. CDR3 coding DNA: TGTGCCAGCAGTTACTCCCCGGGACAGGGATCCGAAAAACTGTTTTTT. It is translated as CASSYSPGQGSEKLFF.